This T cell receptor beta chain emerged from a study of cytomegalovirus exposure and HLA in healthy donors. Study-wide results and limits: While the bulk of TCR sequences proved rare, some public TCRs turned up in many donors.

Between the trimmed V and J ends, which lost 2 bases and 2 bases, there was a span of 8 bases. The CDR3 spans 13 residues. Germline V lookup: CDR1 SGHRS, CDR2 YFSETQ. Only in-frame clones appear in the TCRdb table, and some are missing; sequencing was by immunoSEQ multiplex PCR. Among approximately 88,000 clones listed, approximately 81% were seen once. As to this clone: Its specificity is unknown.

Sample: PBMCs. This TCR derives from a woman aged 18-30 years in good health and CMV-seropositive. The V call is TRBV5-1, the J call TRBJ2-7; possibly TRBD1 for D (6 bases). CDR3 sequence (DNA): TGCGCCAGCAGCTTTCCAGGGGCCTACGAGCAGTACTTC. It codes for CASSFPGAYEQYF.